Shown below are 29 T cell receptor beta chains from a single sample sequenced in a study of siplizumab effects on memory and regulatory T cells. The repertoire was sequenced with immunoSEQ multiplex PCR; TCRdb's copy has only in-frame clones and lacks some. The sample lists over 100,000 clones, over 90% seen once, with roughly 0.64% in the top ten. Sample: Tregs sorted from blood. Every receptor here comes from a human donor in good health.

This clone appeared a few times. This chain uses TRBV4-3 with TRBJ1-3; D uncertain. Trimming pared 1 base from V and 0 bases from J, leaving 10 bases between. In germline, CDR1 is LGHNA, CDR2 YSLEER. This CDR3 is built from 16 residues. The CDR3: CASSQAVDLSGNTIYF. CDR3 DNA sequence: TGCGCCAGCAGCCAAGCCGTCGATCTCTCTGGAAACACCATATATTTT.

The chain links TRBV11-2 to TRBJ2-2; D gene ambiguous. The CDR3 has 15 residues. Germline V gene data show CDR1 as SGHAT and CDR2 as FQNNGV. V lost 2 bases to trimming and J lost 6 bases, with 13 bases between them. The chain's CDR3 is CASSLLPTSPGELFF. CDR3 nucleotide sequence: TGTGCCAGCAGCTTACTTCCTACTTCGCCCGGGGAGCTGTTTTTT.

The gene calls are TRBV29-1 and TRBJ2-7; TRBD1 might be the D (5 bases). The CDR3 extends over 13 amino acids. Germline CDR1 SQVTM, CDR2 ANQGSEA. The V gene lost 7 bases and the J gene lost 0 bases, with 13 bases spanning the gap. The CDR3 here is CSAIGRDSYEQYF. CDR3 DNA sequence: TGCAGCGCAATTGGCAGGGACTCCTACGAGCAGTACTTC.

This clone showed up just once. The same CDR3 also results from other DNA sequences found in this sample. The chain uses TRBV5-1 and TRBJ2-1; 8 positions agree with TRBD2. The CDR3 covers 14 residues. The V segment lost 0 bases and the J segment 8 bases; nucleotides outside the gene matches: 4. Germline CDR1 SGHRS, CDR2 YFSETQ. CDR3 protein: CASSLGAGGYEQFF. In nucleotides, the CDR3 is TGCGCCAGCAGCTTGGGGGCGGGAGGCTATGAGCAGTTCTTC. The variable domain in full, completed from reference TRBV5-1 and TRBJ2-1, reads KAGVTQTPRYLIKTRGQQVTLSCSPISGHRSVSWYQQTPGQGLQFLFEYFSETQRNKGNFPGRFSGRQFSNSRSEMNVSTLELGDSALYLCASSLGAGGYEQFFGPGTRLTVL.

The J gene is TRBJ1-2, the V gene TRBV6-1; TRBD1 aligns across 10 bases. This CDR3 is built from 15 residues. J lost 6 bases, V lost 5 bases, and 9 bases had no gene match. CDR1 MNHNS and CDR2 SASEGT come from the germline V gene. CDR3 DNA: TGTGCCAGCAGTTCCCCAGACAGGGGGCACGATGGCTACACCTTC. Its protein product is CASSSPDRGHDGYTF.

This CDR3 reads CASSELGATDTQYF. CDR3 in DNA: TGTGCCAGCAGTGAACTTGGGGCCACAGATACGCAGTATTTT. This sequence joins TRBV25-1 and TRBJ2-3; D possibly corresponds to TRBD1 (5 bases). This CDR3 region has 14 residues. V lost 2 bases and J lost 2, with 8 bases in between. Germline CDR1 MGHDK, CDR2 SYGVNS.

This chain joins TRBV5-5 and TRBJ1-3; D may be TRBD1 (6 bases). Germline V lookup: CDR1 SGHKS, CDR2 YYEKEE (reference sequence). V was trimmed by 4 bases and J by 1 base, leaving 15 bases between them. CDR3 length: 16 residues. The CDR3 sequence: CASSPTRQESGNTIYF. The CDR3 region has the DNA TGTGCCAGCAGCCCAACTCGACAGGAGTCTGGAAACACCATATATTTT.

The chain combines TRBV5-1 with TRBJ2-5; no clear D. The CDR3 runs 14 residues. V was cut by 5 bases and J by 0 bases, with 11 bases left in between. Germline V gives CDR1 SGHRS, CDR2 YFSETQ. CDR3 nucleotide sequence: TGCGCCAGCAGAGAATTGACGTACCAAGAGACCCAGTACTTC. Translation gives CASRELTYQETQYF.

The chain combines TRBV4-3 with TRBJ2-1; D gene ambiguous. Germline CDR1 is LGHNA and CDR2 is YSLEER. The CDR3 totals 17 residues. Trimming took off 0 bases at V and 0 bases at J, with 12 bases between the two ends. The chain's CDR3 is CASSQDPLTSSYNEQFF. CDR3 nucleotide sequence: TGCGCCAGCAGCCAAGATCCCCTGACGTCCTCCTACAATGAGCAGTTCTTC.

This chain uses TRBV6-5 with TRBJ1-6; D possibly corresponds to TRBD1 (6 bases). This CDR3 has 13 residues. Trimming shortened V by 8 bases and J by 13 bases, and 18 bases separated the two germline ends. Per the germline V gene, CDR1 is MNHEY and CDR2 is SVGAGI. The CDR3 DNA is TGTGCCAGCGGGCGGGCAGGGGCCGGTCCCCTCCACTTT. Amino acids: CASGRAGAGPLHF.

The chain couples TRBV9 to TRBJ1-3; weak D call: TRBD1 (6 bases). The CDR3 sequence is 17 residues long. Trimming took 2 bases from V and 0 from J, leaving 15 bases between them. In germline, CDR1 is SGDLS, CDR2 YYNGEE. This CDR3 is CASSVVDSGTSGNTIYF. In DNA form, the CDR3 reads TGTGCCAGCAGCGTTGTGGACAGCGGAACCTCTGGAAACACCATATATTTT. Combining the CDR3 with reference TRBV9 and TRBJ1-3 gives the whole variable domain DSGVTQTPKHLITATGQRVTLRCSPRSGDLSVYWYQQSLDQGLQFLIQYYNGEERAKGNILERFSAQQFPDLHSELNLSSLELGDSALYFCASSVVDSGTSGNTIYFGEGSWLTVV.

The chain is built from TRBV7-3 and TRBJ2-3; perhaps D is TRBD1 or TRBD2 (6 bases each). The CDR3 covers 15 residues. Germline V gene sequence: CDR1 SGHTA, CDR2 FQGTGA. The V end was cut by 5 bases, the J end by 5 bases, with 17 bases between. The CDR3 loop is CASSRASGAVDTQYF. The CDR3 nucleotides read TGTGCCAGCAGCCGAGCATCGGGGGCGGTAGATACGCAGTATTTT. Full variable domain (outside the CDR3, taken from reference TRBV7-3 and TRBJ2-3): GAGVSQTPSNKVTEKGKYVELRCDPISGHTALYWYRQSLGQGPEFLIYFQGTGAADDSGLPNDRFFAVRPEGSVSTLKIQRTERGDSAVYLCASSRASGAVDTQYFGPGTRLTVL.

J is TRBJ1-1 and V is TRBV19, with 7 bases identical to TRBD1. Germline CDR1 reads LNHDA; CDR2 reads SQIVND (reference sequence). CDR3 size: 14 residues. V lost 3 bases to trimming and J lost 1 base; unmatched junction nucleotides: 2. The CDR3 spells CASSIRGENTEAFF. The CDR3 DNA is TGTGCCAGTAGTATCAGGGGGGAGAACACTGAAGCTTTCTTT.

The chain links TRBV7-9 to TRBJ2-6; 7 positions agree with TRBD2. Losses at the gene ends were 4 bases for V and 2 bases for J; bases not matched to a gene: 2. This CDR3 has 15 residues. CDR1 and CDR2 (germline): SEHNR, FQNEAQ (reference sequence). This CDR3 is CASSSGGPGANVLTF. The CDR3, as DNA: TGTGCCAGCAGCTCGGGAGGCCCTGGGGCCAACGTCCTGACTTTC.

V gene TRBV19 combines with J gene TRBJ1-2, with 7 bases identical to TRBD1. The length of the CDR3 is 14 residues. The trim removed 3 bases at V and 1 base at J, leaving 2 bases unmatched. Germline CDR1 is LNHDA and CDR2 is SQIVND (reference sequence). CDR3 nucleotide sequence: TGTGCCAGTAGTATGGGGACAGTTAACTATGGCTACACCTTC. Translating it yields CASSMGTVNYGYTF.

This chain's CDR3 is CACEAAGPGTGELFF. Written as DNA, the CDR3 is TGCGCCTGTGAAGCGGCGGGGCCGGGCACCGGGGAGCTGTTTTTT. The chain uses TRBV5-1 and TRBJ2-2, with D possibly being TRBD2 (6 bases). Germline V gives CDR1 SGHRS, CDR2 YFSETQ. V was cut by 10 bases and J by 4 bases, with 20 bases left in between. The CDR3 is made up of 15 amino acids.

The chain recombines TRBV5-1 with TRBJ2-1; 7 bases map to TRBD1. CDR1 is SGHRS and CDR2 is YFSETQ in the germline V gene. CDR3 size: 14 residues. Germline trimming cut 0 bases from V and 7 bases from J; bases unmatched to any gene: 4. CDR3 sequence: CASSLGNRGNEQFF. CDR3 DNA sequence: TGCGCCAGCAGCTTGGGGAACAGGGGAAATGAGCAGTTCTTC. Using reference TRBV5-1 and TRBJ2-1 for the parts outside the CDR3, the full variable domain is KAGVTQTPRYLIKTRGQQVTLSCSPISGHRSVSWYQQTPGQGLQFLFEYFSETQRNKGNFPGRFSGRQFSNSRSEMNVSTLELGDSALYLCASSLGNRGNEQFFGPGTRLTVL.

The chain joins TRBV30 to TRBJ1-2, with TRBD1 matching 8 bases. The V and J ends lost 5 bases and 8 bases, in that order; junction bases with no gene match: 7. The CDR3 loop spans 12 amino acids. Looked up from germline, CDR1 is GTSNPN and CDR2 is SVGIG (reference sequence). As DNA, the CDR3 is TGTGCCTGGGGCAGGGGGCAAGTCGGCTACACCTTC. It is translated as CAWGRGQVGYTF.

The gene calls are TRBV19 and TRBJ1-6; no definite D call. This CDR3 region has 12 residues. The V end was cut by 6 bases, the J end by 10 bases, with 10 bases between. Germline V gene lookup returns CDR1 LNHDA and CDR2 SQIVND (reference sequence). CDR3 sequence: CASSMVGSPLHF. CDR3 DNA: TGTGCCAGTAGCATGGTGGGGTCACCCCTCCACTTT.

V is TRBV30 and J is TRBJ2-2, with 9 bases that match TRBD2. V gave up 4 bases and J gave up 7 bases; unmatched junction bases: 10. The CDR3 contains 15 residues. Germline CDR1 and CDR2: GTSNPN and SVGIG (reference sequence). The chain's CDR3 is CAWNSLAGPSGELFF. The CDR3 DNA reads as TGTGCCTGGAACTCGCTAGCGGGACCGAGCGGGGAGCTGTTTTTT.

The gene calls are TRBV10-3 and TRBJ2-7; tentative D call: TRBD2 (6 bases). V was pared by 3 bases and J by 3 bases, with 9 bases between. Germline-derived CDR1 and CDR2 are ENHRY and SYGVKD. The CDR3 totals 13 residues. The CDR3 DNA follows: TGTGCCATCAGTGATAACGGGGGCTACGAGCAGTACTTC. This sequence encodes CAISDNGGYEQYF.

This chain links TRBV5-1 with TRBJ2-3; the D is unclear. Germline assignment: CDR1 SGHRS and CDR2 YFSETQ. Trimming pared 4 bases from V and 0 bases from J, leaving 15 bases between. This CDR3 region has 16 residues. The DNA of the CDR3 is TGCGCCAGCAGCCAGCTCGTGGGCTCTAGCACAGATACGCAGTATTTT. It encodes CASSQLVGSSTDTQYF.

J is TRBJ1-3 and V is TRBV6-5; 9 bases line up with TRBD1. Trimming took 6 bases from V and 4 from J; bases not matched to a gene: 7. In germline, CDR1 is MNHEY, CDR2 SVGAGI. The length of the CDR3 is 15 residues. The CDR3 bases are TGTGCCAGCAGCCTAAGGACAGGGGTGGGAAACACCATATATTTT. As protein: CASSLRTGVGNTIYF.

The chain uses TRBV7-9 and TRBJ1-2, with a possible D match to TRBD1 (6 bases). V was trimmed by 0 bases and J by 5 bases, leaving 10 bases between them. This CDR3 is 14 amino acids long. Germline CDR1 reads SEHNR; CDR2 reads FQNEAQ (reference sequence). CDR3 residues: CASSLASGEYGYTF. The DNA of the CDR3 is TGTGCCAGCAGCTTAGCTTCAGGGGAGTATGGCTACACCTTC.

The rearrangement uses TRBV7-8 and TRBJ1-1, with TRBD1 matching 9 bases. Germline CDR1 SGHVS, CDR2 FQNEAQ. Unmatched junction bases numbered 6, after V lost 10 bases and J lost 3 bases. This CDR3 is 13 amino acids long. CDR3 DNA: TGTGCCACGGCAACAGGGGGCTACACTGAAGCTTTCTTT. The encoded protein is CATATGGYTEAFF.

The rearrangement uses TRBV5-1 and TRBJ1-1; D is perhaps TRBD1 (5 bases). Trimming took 4 bases from V and 1 from J, leaving 11 bases between them. CDR3 length: 14 amino acids. Germline assignment: CDR1 SGHRS and CDR2 YFSETQ. The CDR3 spells CASSPRDGNTEAFF. The CDR3 nucleotides read TGCGCCAGCAGCCCCAGGGACGGGAACACTGAAGCTTTCTTT.

In regard to this clone: Distinct nucleotide sequences in the sample also encode this CDR3. The chain uses TRBV5-1 and TRBJ1-4; weak D call: TRBD1 (6 bases). This CDR3 is built from 15 residues. V was pared by 2 bases and J by 8 bases, with 16 bases between. Germline lookup yields CDR1 SGHRS and CDR2 YFSETQ. The CDR3 sequence: CASSFDGRGWEKLFF. The CDR3 coding sequence is TGCGCCAGCAGCTTCGATGGCAGGGGATGGGAAAAACTGTTTTTT.

The chain employs TRBV7-3 and TRBJ2-2; D is unclear. Germline V gene data show CDR1 as SGHTA and CDR2 as FQGTGA. V was pared by 2 bases and J by 2 bases, with 9 bases between. The CDR3 contains 15 residues. CDR3 loop: CASSLGDTNTGELFF. In DNA, the CDR3 is TGTGCCAGCAGCTTAGGAGACACTAACACCGGGGAGCTGTTTTTT.

With respect to this clone: The germline gene is not matched at one end of the junction; a read error may be the cause. The J gene is TRBJ2-5, the V gene TRBV7-7; 14 bases match TRBD2. The CDR3 is 16 residues long. Germline lookup yields CDR1 SSHAT and CDR2 FNYEAQ (reference sequence). In DNA, the CDR3 is TGTGCTAGCAGCCCAGGACTAGCGGGAGGTAGTGAGACCCAGTACTTC. Amino acids: CASSPGLAGGSETQYF.